This TCR beta chain was sequenced for a study of T-cell reconstitution after alpha-beta-depleted transplantation in children. This sample's TCRbeta library carried unique molecular identifier barcodes. TCRdb analysed the PCR reads with MiXCR anew, one entry per CDR3 protein. This table has roughly 300,000 distinct CDR3 sequences, 10% appearing once. This clonotype came up a few times. V was clipped by 3 bases and J by 0 bases, with 6 bases between them. The CDR3 spans 13 residues. The V gene's germline CDR1 is MNHEY and CDR2 SVGAGI. This chain links TRBV6-5 with TRBJ2-7; D remains unclear. Sequenced material: PBMCs from the stem cell graft donor, taken from the stem cell graft. The TCR was taken from a human donor who donated a stem cell graft to a child with acute lymphoblastic leukemia. CDR3 sequence reads: CASSYGISYEQYF. The CDR3 region has the DNA TGTGCCAGCAGTTATGGGATCTCCTACGAGCAGTACTTC.